This passage covers 22 T cell receptor beta chains from one sample sequenced in a study of blood T cells in healthy people across ages. With a J-beta primer mix and a sample-barcoded 5' primer, a second PCR ran about 7 to 11 cycles. TCRdb processed the 5' RACE reads anew with MiXCR; each CDR3 protein has one entry. In the table there are 1.5 million to 2 million distinct CDR3 sequences, about 39% of which are singletons. Material: blood. The receptor set was obtained from a human donor in good health.

The chain uses TRBV5-1 and TRBJ2-7; TRBD1 or TRBD2 may be the D gene (7 bases each). Per the germline V gene, CDR1 is SGHRS and CDR2 is YFSETQ. This CDR3 contains 14 residues. V was shortened by 3 bases and J by 6 bases, with 16 bases between the two germline ends. The DNA for the CDR3 is TGCGCCAGCAGCTCCCATACAGGGGAGGGCGAGCAGTACTTC. This translates into CASSSHTGEGEQYF.

This chain joins TRBV20-1 and TRBJ1-1; D is possibly TRBD1 (6 bases). The CDR3 has 14 amino acids. Per germline, CDR1 DFQATT and CDR2 SNEGSKA (reference sequence). Trimming shortened V by 2 bases and J by 6 bases, and 16 bases separated the two germline ends. The CDR3 sequence: CSARWGAEPAEAFF. The CDR3 DNA reads as TGCAGTGCTAGATGGGGGGCTGAACCCGCTGAAGCTTTCTTT.

CDR3 amino acids: CASSPREITNIQYF. Here the CDR3 DNA reads TGTGCCAGCTCACCTCGGGAGATTACGAACATTCAGTACTTC. This sequence joins TRBV18 and TRBJ2-4; TRBD2 might be the D (6 bases). This CDR3 has 14 residues. Deletions cut 3 bases from V and 7 bases from J, with 13 bases between. Germline values: CDR1 KGHSH, CDR2 LQKENI.

The table lists this clonotype with many counts. V gene TRBV7-9 combines with J gene TRBJ1-4; D is ambiguous. This CDR3 comprises 11 residues. The germline V gene has CDR1 SEHNR and CDR2 FQNEAQ (reference sequence). Deletions cut 5 bases from V and 5 bases from J, with 3 bases between. CDR3 residues: CASSQNEKLFF. CDR3 nucleotide sequence: TGTGCCAGCAGCCAGAATGAAAAACTGTTTTTT.

The chain carries TRBV7-9 and TRBJ2-3, with TRBD2 matching 7 bases. The CDR3 extends over 14 amino acids. Trimming cost V 4 bases and J 8 bases; bases outside gene matches: 9. The germline CDR1 and CDR2 sequences are SEHNR and FQNEAQ (reference sequence). This CDR3 is CASSSRTSQVTQYF. Here the CDR3 DNA reads TGTGCCAGCAGCTCACGGACTAGTCAGGTTACGCAGTATTTT.

This sequence joins TRBV6-5 and TRBJ1-4; 7 nucleotides line up with TRBD1. Losses at the gene ends were 4 bases for V and 0 bases for J; bases not matched to a gene: 14. Germline values: CDR1 MNHEY, CDR2 SVGAGI. CDR3 length: 19 residues. The chain's CDR3 is CASSSGQPTDTATNEKLFF. The CDR3 bases are TGTGCCAGCAGTTCGGGACAGCCGACAGATACCGCAACTAATGAAAAACTGTTTTTT.

The chain couples TRBV27 to TRBJ2-5, with 12 bases fitting TRBD2. The germline gives CDR1 MNHEY, CDR2 SMNVEV (reference sequence). V trimming: 0 bases; J trimming: 2 bases; junction bases outside the gene matches: 7. CDR3 length: 18 residues. CDR3 protein: CASSLSSSGGAIQETQYF. As DNA, the CDR3 is TGTGCCAGCAGTTTATCCTCTAGCGGGGGGGCTATTCAAGAGACCCAGTACTTC.

This clonotype occurred a few times. The gene calls are TRBV7-6 and TRBJ1-2, with D unclear. Trimming pared 4 bases from V and 8 bases from J, leaving 14 bases between. The CDR3 is 13 amino acids. The germline V gene encodes CDR1 SGHVS and CDR2 FNYEAQ. CDR3 sequence reads: CASSSDRDNGYTF. For the CDR3, the DNA is TGTGCCAGCAGCTCGGACCGGGATAACGGCTACACCTTC.

This clonotype was counted only a few times. The chain employs TRBV12-3 or TRBV12-4 and TRBJ1-6; D is perhaps TRBD1 (6 bases). The CDR3 extends over 14 amino acids. With 6 bases removed from V and 5 bases from J, the gap between germline ends came to 11 bases. DNA for the CDR3: TGTGCCAGCAGGCGGGACAACCATAATTCACCCCTCCACTTT. This gives the protein CASRRDNHNSPLHF.

The chain employs TRBV20-1 and TRBJ1-5; tentatively, D is TRBD1 (5 bases). Germline V gene lookup returns CDR1 DFQATT and CDR2 SNEGSKA (reference sequence). The CDR3 length is 16 residues. The germline V and J ends were trimmed by 1 base and 7 bases, with 20 bases remaining between them. CDR3 protein: CSARVFGEQVGQPQHF. DNA of the CDR3: TGCAGTGCTAGAGTTTTCGGAGAACAGGTCGGACAGCCCCAGCATTTT.

This clonotype was observed a handful of times. The chain carries TRBV30 and TRBJ2-1; D perhaps matches TRBD1 (6 bases). The ends were cut back, 0 bases at V and 11 bases at J, with 8 bases in the middle. The CDR3 runs to 11 residues. From germline, CDR1 is GTSNPN and CDR2 SVGIG (reference sequence). CDR3 amino acids: CAWSVQGKQFF. CDR3 sequence (DNA): TGTGCCTGGAGTGTACAGGGTAAGCAGTTCTTC.

This clonotype was counted a few times. The chain uses TRBV24-1 and TRBJ2-1; D uncertain. Deletions cut 0 bases from V and 6 bases from J, with 11 bases between. Germline CDR1 and CDR2: KGHDR and SFDVKD. The CDR3 is 15 residues long. CDR3 region: CATSDLRASRNEQFF. The CDR3 bases are TGTGCCACCAGTGATTTGCGGGCCAGCCGCAATGAGCAGTTCTTC.

The chain recombines TRBV5-1 with TRBJ2-2, with 9 bases lining up with TRBD2. The CDR3 spans 16 residues. CDR1 and CDR2 (germline): SGHRS, YFSETQ. Germline trimming cut 2 bases from V and 2 bases from J; bases unmatched to any gene: 4. The CDR3 here is CASSFSSGVNTGELFF. In DNA, the CDR3 is TGCGCCAGCAGCTTCTCTAGCGGGGTAAACACCGGGGAGCTGTTTTTT.

This clonotype occurred a few times. The V call is TRBV28, the J call TRBJ2-7, with 7 bases fitting TRBD2. CDR3 size: 16 residues. The germline gives CDR1 MDHEN, CDR2 SYDVKM. The V segment lost 5 bases and the J segment 0 bases; nucleotides outside the gene matches: 10. CDR3 loop: CASSPPMGGSSYEQYF. CDR3 in DNA: TGTGCCAGCAGTCCGCCCATGGGGGGGAGCTCCTACGAGCAGTACTTC.

V usage is TRBV29-1 and J usage is TRBJ2-3; 8 bases are shared with TRBD1. Trimming took 4 bases from V and 2 from J; bases not matched to a gene: 5. CDR1 and CDR2 from the germline V gene are SQVTM and ANQGSEA. The CDR3 is 14 residues long. In DNA form, the CDR3 reads TGCAGCGTTGGGACAGGGCCAGACACAGATACGCAGTATTTT. Encoded protein: CSVGTGPDTDTQYF.

The count of this clonotype is one. Here the CDR3 reads CSTGLNTEAFF. The DNA for the CDR3 is TGTTCGACGGGCTTGAACACTGAAGCTTTCTTT. The chain combines TRBV19 with TRBJ1-1; the D is unclear. CDR1 is LNHDA, CDR2 SQIVND, per germline (reference sequence). The CDR3 extends over 11 amino acids.

The CDR3 is CASSQTSGGATEQFF. The DNA for the CDR3 is TGTGCCAGCAGCCAGACTAGCGGGGGGGCCACTGAGCAGTTCTTC. This chain joins TRBV14 and TRBJ2-1, with 14 bases that match TRBD2. After removal of 3 bases from V and 9 bases from J, the junction contained 4 bases not matched to a gene. The CDR3 sequence is 15 residues long. The germline V gene encodes CDR1 SGHDN and CDR2 FVKESK.

The chain is built from TRBV29-1 and TRBJ1-1; D remains unclear. V lost 3 bases to trimming and J lost 2 bases, with 10 bases between them. The germline CDR1 and CDR2 sequences are SQVTM and ANQGSEA. The CDR3 loop spans 13 amino acids. CDR3 sequence: CSVEKDPNTEAFF. CDR3 nucleotide sequence: TGCAGCGTTGAGAAGGACCCCAACACTGAAGCTTTCTTT.

The rearrangement links TRBV4-3 to TRBJ1-4; 9 bases line up with TRBD1. The CDR3 is 16 residues long. J gave up 8 bases and V 3 bases, and 10 bases lay outside the gene matches. Germline V gene lookup returns CDR1 LGHNA and CDR2 YSLEER. CDR3: CASSQVGTGRQEKLFF. The CDR3 nucleotides are TGCGCCAGCAGCCAGGTCGGGACAGGGCGACAGGAAAAACTGTTTTTT.

The chain is built from TRBV7-2 and TRBJ2-3, with D hard to call. This CDR3 is 15 amino acids long. V lost 5 bases, J lost 3 bases, and 15 bases lay in between. CDR1 is SGHTA, CDR2 FQGNSA, per germline. CDR3 in DNA: TGTGCCAGCAGCCCCCGGCTAGTTTGGACAGATACGCAGTATTTT. This gives the protein CASSPRLVWTDTQYF.

The chain couples TRBV7-6 to TRBJ2-1, with D possibly TRBD2 on 7 matching bases. The CDR3 is 14 residues long. The germline V gene has CDR1 SGHVS and CDR2 FNYEAQ. Between the trimmed V and J ends, which lost 5 bases and 10 bases, there was a span of 18 bases. DNA for the CDR3: TGTGCCAGCAGCGGGATCCGGGGGGCAGGGGAGCAGTTCTTC. It codes for CASSGIRGAGEQFF.

The V call is TRBV4-2, the J call TRBJ1-2; no firm D call. Deletions cut 3 bases from V and 0 bases from J, with 14 bases between. This CDR3 spans 16 amino acids. Germline V gives CDR1 LGHNA, CDR2 YNFKEQ. The CDR3 DNA reads as TGTGCCAGCAGCCAGGGTGGCGGATCTACTAACTATGGCTACACCTTC. Translating it yields CASSQGGGSTNYGYTF.